This T cell receptor beta chain was identified during a study of T-cell reconstitution after alpha-beta-depleted transplantation in children. Molecular barcoding with unique molecular identifiers was used for the TCRbeta library. TCRdb re-called the PCR reads through MiXCR, storing one row per CDR3 protein. The repertoire holds about 540,000 distinct CDR3 sequences, approximately 20% seen once, with 3% to 3.5% in the top ten. This clonotype was observed a handful of times. This TCR derives from a human donor who donated a stem cell graft to a child with acute lymphoblastic leukemia. This specimen consisted of PBMCs from the stem cell graft donor, obtained from the stem cell graft.

This CDR3 is CATRRQGSNQPQHF. In nucleotides, the CDR3 is TGTGCCACCAGGAGACAGGGTTCCAATCAGCCCCAGCATTTT. The chain recombines TRBV15 with TRBJ1-5, with 7 nucleotides matching TRBD1. This CDR3 comprises 14 residues. V dropped 6 bases and J dropped 3; count of bases not matched to a gene: 5. The germline CDR1 and CDR2 sequences are LNHNV and YYDKDF (reference sequence).